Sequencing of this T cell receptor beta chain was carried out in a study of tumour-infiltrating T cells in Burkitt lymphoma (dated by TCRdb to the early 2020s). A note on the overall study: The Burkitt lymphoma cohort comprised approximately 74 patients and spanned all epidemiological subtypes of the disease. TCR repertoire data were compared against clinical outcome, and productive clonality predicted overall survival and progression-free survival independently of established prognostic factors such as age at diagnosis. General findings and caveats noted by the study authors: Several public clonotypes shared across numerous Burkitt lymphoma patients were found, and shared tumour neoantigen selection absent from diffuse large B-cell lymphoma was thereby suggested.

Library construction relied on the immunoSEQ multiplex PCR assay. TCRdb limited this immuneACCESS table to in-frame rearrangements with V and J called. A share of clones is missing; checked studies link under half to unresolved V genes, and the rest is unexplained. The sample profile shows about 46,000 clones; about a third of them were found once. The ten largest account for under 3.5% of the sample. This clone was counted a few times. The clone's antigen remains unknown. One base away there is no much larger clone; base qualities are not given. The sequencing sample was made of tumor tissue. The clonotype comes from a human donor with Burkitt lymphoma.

CDR3 loop: CALISGVNEKLFF. Here is the DNA: TGTGCCTTGATATCCGGGGTTAATGAAAAACTGTTTTTT. The V and J segments used are TRBV30 and TRBJ1-4; the D gene is unclear. The CDR3 spans 13 residues, from the cysteine through the phenylalanine. The DNA shown is the 39-base CDR3, in frame from base 1. Trimming takes 7 bases from V and 4 bases from J, and the germline ends sit 13 bases apart. As encoded in the germline V gene (reference sequence), CDR1 is GTSNPN while CDR2 is SVGIG.